The 26 T cell receptor beta chains in this list originate from one sample, sequenced in a study of blood T cell repertoires in COVID-19. TCRdb's copy holds only in-frame clones and misses some; the assay was immunoSEQ multiplex PCR. The sample carries about 140,000 clones, 84% recorded once. Sequenced material: PBMCs or T cells enriched from blood (not recorded which). These receptor sequences come from a man between 40 and 49 years old with acute COVID-19.

A single count supports this clone. The chain links TRBV7-9 to TRBJ1-2; 7 bases fit TRBD1. Germline CDR1 SEHNR, CDR2 FQNEAQ (reference sequence). V lost 2 bases and J lost 4; bases outside the gene matches: 1. CDR3 length equals 13 residues. This CDR3 is CASSLRQGYGYTF. In DNA form, the CDR3 reads TGTGCCAGCAGCTTACGACAGGGCTATGGCTACACCTTC. Together with reference TRBV7-9 and TRBJ1-2, the CDR3 gives the full variable domain: DTGVSQNPRHKITKRGQNVTFRCDPISEHNRLYWYRQTLGQGPEFLTYFQNEAQLEKSRLLSDRFSAERPKGSFSTLEIQRTEQGDSAMYLCASSLRQGYGYTFGSGTRLTVV.

This clone was picked up one time. The rearrangement uses TRBV4-3 and TRBJ1-1, with 9 bases fitting TRBD1. The V and J ends lost 6 bases and 4 bases, in that order; junction bases with no gene match: 6. The germline CDR1 and CDR2 sequences are LGHNA and YSLEER. The CDR3 has 14 amino acids. The CDR3 reads CASRPGTGRTEAFF. CDR3 DNA: TGCGCCAGCAGACCCGGGACAGGGCGCACTGAAGCTTTCTTT.

The J gene is TRBJ2-5, the V gene TRBV7-9; possible D gene TRBD1, 7 bases. Germline-derived CDR1 and CDR2 are SEHNR and FQNEAQ (reference sequence). The CDR3 consists of 15 residues. The ends were cut back, 5 bases at V and 4 bases at J, with 17 bases in the middle. CDR3 nucleotides: TGTGCCAGCAGCCCCTCAGGGGGGTTTTTAGAGACCCAGTACTTC. Translation gives CASSPSGGFLETQYF.

The chain joins TRBV27 to TRBJ2-3, with 9 bases matching TRBD1. CDR1 MNHEY and CDR2 SMNVEV come from the germline V gene (reference sequence). V trimming: 3 bases; J trimming: 2 bases; junction bases outside the gene matches: 6. This CDR3 is 16 amino acids long. The CDR3 DNA is TGTGCCAGCAGTTTGAGGACAGGGGAAATCACAGATACGCAGTATTTT. It yields the protein CASSLRTGEITDTQYF.

This chain links TRBV11-2 with TRBJ1-5, with TRBD1 matching 9 bases. From germline, CDR1 is SGHAT and CDR2 FQNNGV. CDR3 length equals 14 residues. V trimming: 2 bases; J trimming: 12 bases; junction bases outside the gene matches: 8. Here the CDR3 DNA reads TGTGCCAGCAGCTTAACGGGACAGGGTTTCATCCAGCATTTT. As protein: CASSLTGQGFIQHF.

The V and J genes are TRBV7-2 and TRBJ2-1; 8 bases map to TRBD2. Germline V gene data show CDR1 as SGHTA and CDR2 as FQGNSA. Trimming at V came to 2 bases and at J to 8 bases, leaving 5 bases not matched to a gene. The CDR3 extends over 14 amino acids. The DNA for the CDR3 is TGTGCCAGCAGCTTAAGGACTAGCTCCCATGAGCAGTTCTTC. Residues: CASSLRTSSHEQFF.

The rearrangement joins TRBV19 to TRBJ1-5, with 8 positions matching TRBD1. Unmatched junction bases numbered 12, after V lost 7 bases and J lost 1 base. This CDR3 comprises 17 residues. The germline V gene encodes CDR1 LNHDA and CDR2 SQIVND (reference sequence). For the CDR3, the DNA is TGTGCCAGTACCCTATTCCTGTGGGACAGGAGCAATCAGCCCCAGCATTTT. This translates into CASTLFLWDRSNQPQHF.

The chain carries TRBV5-6 and TRBJ1-1; D gene uncertain. The germline V gene encodes CDR1 SGHDT and CDR2 YYEEEE. Deletions cut 2 bases from V and 5 bases from J, with 7 bases between. CDR3 size: 12 residues. The chain's CDR3 is CASSLMRTEAFF. The CDR3 region has the DNA TGTGCCAGCAGCTTAATGCGGACTGAAGCTTTCTTT.

This clone was detected once. This chain links TRBV6-5 with TRBJ2-3; D remains ambiguous. The germline V gene has CDR1 MNHEY and CDR2 SVGAGI. The V gene lost 6 bases and the J gene lost 7 bases, with 11 bases spanning the gap. The CDR3 runs 12 residues. The DNA for the CDR3 is TGTGCCAGCAGGAGAAGTCTCTATACGCAGTATTTT. It specifies CASRRSLYTQYF.

The CDR3 is CASSQVWQGPGELFF. The CDR3 region has the DNA TGCGCCAGCAGCCAAGTGTGGCAGGGGCCCGGGGAGCTGTTTTTT. This sequence joins TRBV4-3 and TRBJ2-2; a possible D gene is TRBD1 (6 bases). Trimming shortened V by 1 base and J by 6 bases, and 12 bases separated the two germline ends. CDR1 and CDR2 (germline): LGHNA, YSLEER. The CDR3 has 15 residues.

J is TRBJ2-5 and V is TRBV2; D possibly corresponds to TRBD2 (6 bases). This CDR3 has 15 amino acids. The V gene lost 1 base and the J gene lost 9 bases, with 18 bases spanning the gap. Germline CDR1 SNHLY, CDR2 FYNNEI. CDR3 nucleotides: TGTGCCAGCAGTGAAGATCGGGTCGACTCGGGGGCCCAGTACTTC. Its translation is CASSEDRVDSGAQYF.

The genes are TRBV2 and TRBJ1-5; D uncertain. The germline gives CDR1 SNHLY, CDR2 FYNNEI. The V end lost 10 bases, the J end lost 4 bases, and 14 bases lay between the germline ends. This CDR3 is 13 amino acids long. CDR3 sequence (DNA): TGTGCCACCCAGGAGGTACCTAATCAGCCCCAGCATTTT. As protein: CATQEVPNQPQHF.

This clone has a single count. The chain is built from TRBV19 and TRBJ2-7; TRBD1 aligns across 12 bases. Trimming cost V 7 bases and J 7 bases; bases outside gene matches: 11. The CDR3 runs 15 residues. Germline V lookup: CDR1 LNHDA, CDR2 SQIVND (reference sequence). The CDR3 nucleotides read TGTGCCAGTAACCCGGGACAGGGGGCTGGAGGGGAGCAGTACTTC. Translating it yields CASNPGQGAGGEQYF.

J is TRBJ2-3 and V is TRBV15; 9 positions agree with TRBD2. CDR3 length: 14 amino acids. Germline-derived CDR1 and CDR2 are LNHNV and YYDKDF (reference sequence). V dropped 8 bases and J dropped 0; count of bases not matched to a gene: 3. CDR3 protein: CATASGVSTDTQYF. The CDR3 DNA follows: TGTGCCACCGCTAGCGGGGTGAGCACAGATACGCAGTATTTT.

The gene calls are TRBV4-3 and TRBJ2-7; the D gene is possibly TRBD1 (6 bases). Per the germline V gene, CDR1 is LGHNA and CDR2 is YSLEER. Trimming removed 1 base from V and 7 bases from J, with 11 bases in between. The CDR3 totals 13 residues. CDR3 nucleotides: TGCGCCAGCAGCCAAGCCCAGGGGTATGAGCAGTACTTC. It specifies CASSQAQGYEQYF.

The rearrangement uses TRBV7-9 and TRBJ2-2; no firm D call. In germline, CDR1 is SEHNR, CDR2 FQNEAQ (reference sequence). Trimming left V 1 base short and J 4 bases short, with 7 bases between. This CDR3 is built from 14 residues. The CDR3 region is CASSLDSLTGELFF. In DNA form, the CDR3 reads TGTGCCAGCAGCTTAGACAGTCTCACCGGGGAGCTGTTTTTT. Full variable domain (missing parts from reference TRBV7-9 and TRBJ2-2): DTGVSQNPRHKITKRGQNVTFRCDPISEHNRLYWYRQTLGQGPEFLTYFQNEAQLEKSRLLSDRFSAERPKGSFSTLEIQRTEQGDSAMYLCASSLDSLTGELFFGEGSRLTVL.

The rearrangement uses TRBV11-2 and TRBJ2-7; D not resolved. Deletions cut 2 bases from V and 5 bases from J, with 7 bases between. The CDR3 has 12 amino acids. Germline V CDR1 and CDR2: SGHAT, FQNNGV. CDR3: CASSLYSDEQYF. DNA for the CDR3: TGTGCCAGCAGCTTATATAGTGACGAGCAGTACTTC.

J is TRBJ2-5 and V is TRBV7-2, with D hard to call. From germline, CDR1 is SGHTA and CDR2 FQGNSA. The CDR3 consists of 14 residues. V lost 7 bases and J lost 3, with 15 bases in between. CDR3 coding DNA: TGTGCCAGCACCCTGGAGACGAAAAAAGAGACCCAGTACTTC. This encodes CASTLETKKETQYF.

The genes are TRBV29-1 and TRBJ1-1; 8 bases map to TRBD1. The V gene end was trimmed by 6 bases and the J gene end by 2 bases; junction bases not matched to a gene: 11. Looked up from germline, CDR1 is SQVTM and CDR2 is ANQGSEA. The CDR3 has 15 amino acids. CDR3 sequence: CSVAGGTGLNTEAFF. In DNA, the CDR3 is TGCAGCGTGGCGGGGGGGACAGGCCTAAACACTGAAGCTTTCTTT.

The chain uses TRBV29-1 and TRBJ2-5; a possible D gene is TRBD1 (6 bases). The germline V gene encodes CDR1 SQVTM and CDR2 ANQGSEA. This CDR3 is 12 amino acids long. Trimming removed 4 bases from V and 1 base from J, with 7 bases in between. CDR3 in DNA: TGCAGCGTTGTCAGGGGCCAAGAGACCCAGTACTTC. Its protein product is CSVVRGQETQYF. Full variable domain (missing parts from reference TRBV29-1 and TRBJ2-5): SAVISQKPSRDICQRGTSLTIQCQVDSQVTMMFWYRQQPGQSLTLIATANQGSEATYESGFVIDKFPISRPNLTFSTLTVSNMSPEDSSIYLCSVVRGQETQYFGPGTRLLVL.

This clone was found once. V gene TRBV7-8 combines with J gene TRBJ1-5; 7 nucleotides line up with TRBD1. The V segment lost 0 bases and the J segment 2 bases; nucleotides outside the gene matches: 7. The germline gives CDR1 SGHVS, CDR2 FQNEAQ. This CDR3 contains 17 residues. This chain's CDR3 is CASSLAGGGAGNQPQHF. The DNA for the CDR3 is TGTGCCAGCAGCTTAGCAGGAGGGGGCGCAGGCAATCAGCCCCAGCATTTT.

This sequence joins TRBV6-5 and TRBJ2-7; D is unresolved. CDR1 is MNHEY and CDR2 is SVGAGI in the germline V gene. CDR3 length: 13 residues. V lost 2 bases and J 1 base, leaving 6 bases between the germline ends. The CDR3 sequence is CASSYEQSYEQYF. The DNA for the CDR3 is TGTGCCAGCAGTTACGAACAATCCTACGAGCAGTACTTC.

This clone was seen a handful of times. For the CDR3, the DNA is TGTGCCTTCCTGGAGCCCGTATGGACAGGGGGCCTGTACGAGCAGTACTTC. It specifies CAFLEPVWTGGLYEQYF. V usage is TRBV30 and J usage is TRBJ2-7; 11 bases align to TRBD1. V lost 7 bases, J lost 4 bases, and 18 bases stayed unmatched. CDR1 GTSNPN and CDR2 SVGIG come from the germline V gene (reference sequence). The CDR3 has 17 amino acids.

V and J are TRBV5-8 and TRBJ1-2; D gene uncertain. This CDR3 region has 14 residues. The V end lost 1 base, the J end lost 1 base, and 8 bases lay between the germline ends. Germline V gene data show CDR1 as SGHTS and CDR2 as YDEGEE. CDR3 sequence reads: CASSLQTLNYGYTF. CDR3 bases: TGTGCCAGCAGCTTGCAGACACTTAACTATGGCTACACCTTC.

J is TRBJ2-1 and V is TRBV30; no firm D call. The CDR3 consists of 12 residues. The V and J ends lost 3 bases and 6 bases respectively, with 9 bases between them. Germline V lookup: CDR1 GTSNPN, CDR2 SVGIG (reference sequence). CDR3 DNA: TGTGCCTGGAGCCCTACCCCCAATGAGCAGTTCTTC. It translates to CAWSPTPNEQFF.

The chain carries TRBV7-6 and TRBJ2-2; 8 nucleotides match TRBD1. This CDR3 spans 19 amino acids. The V gene end was trimmed by 2 bases and the J gene end by 1 base; junction bases not matched to a gene: 12. CDR1 and CDR2 from the germline V gene are SGHVS and FNYEAQ. Written as DNA, the CDR3 is TGTGCCAGCAGCTTACAGGGGGCGCTCGATGGTAGGAACACCGGGGAGCTGTTTTTT. This translates into CASSLQGALDGRNTGELFF.